The 27 T cell receptor beta chains presented below share a single source sample, sequenced in a study of beta chain features in type 1 diabetes. Study-level results: Among all four CD4+ subsets, Type 1 diabetes patients had TCRB CDR3s that were moderately but significantly shorter.

As every portion of the isolated RNA was reverse transcribed, the sequencing read expressed TCRB transcripts. Data came from immunoSEQ multiplex PCR; TCRdb stores just in-frame clones and leaves some out. The table has fewer than 300,000 clones, roughly 20% seen once. Antigens of these TCRs are unknown. Material for sequencing was naive CD4+ T cells from blood. The receptors here all came from a woman between 40 and 55 years old with type 1 diabetes.

The J gene is TRBJ2-6, the V gene TRBV25-1; D perhaps matches TRBD2 (7 bases). CDR3 length: 16 amino acids. Germline-derived CDR1 and CDR2 are MGHDK and SYGVNS. The V and J ends lost 2 bases and 2 bases respectively, with 10 bases between them. CDR3: CASSEQGTTGANVLTF. The CDR3 nucleotides read TGTGCCAGCAGTGAACAGGGGACTACTGGGGCCAACGTCCTGACTTTC. Using reference TRBV25-1 and TRBJ2-6 for the parts outside the CDR3, the full variable domain is EADIYQTPRYLVIGTGKKITLECSQTMGHDKMYWYQQDPGMELHLIHYSYGVNSTEKGDLSSESTVSRIRTEHFPLTLESARPSHTSQYLCASSEQGTTGANVLTFGAGSRLTVL.

This clone appeared a few times. The chain employs TRBV29-1 and TRBJ2-1; possible D gene TRBD2, 7 bases. Looked up from germline, CDR1 is SQVTM and CDR2 is ANQGSEA. The length of the CDR3 is 16 residues. Deletions cut 7 bases from V and 1 base from J, with 20 bases between. CDR3 residues: CSALGGREISYNEQFF. The CDR3 nucleotides are TGCAGCGCCCTAGGGGGGCGGGAGATTTCCTACAATGAGCAGTTCTTC.

This clone was picked up a small number of times. The chain links TRBV28 to TRBJ2-7, with TRBD1 matching 11 bases. V lost 5 bases to trimming and J lost 2 bases; unmatched junction nucleotides: 8. The germline V gene has CDR1 MDHEN and CDR2 SYDVKM. The CDR3 totals 16 residues. The CDR3 DNA follows: TGTGCCAGCAGTCTCACCGGGACAGGGGGGACCTACGAGCAGTACTTC. It specifies CASSLTGTGGTYEQYF.

This chain uses TRBV7-9 with TRBJ1-6, with 9 bases aligning to TRBD1. V shed 5 bases, J shed 7 bases, and the junction held 6 bases outside the gene matches. Germline assignment: CDR1 SEHNR and CDR2 FQNEAQ (reference sequence). The CDR3 covers 15 residues. CDR3 region: CASSTGTGWNSPLHF. CDR3 nucleotide sequence: TGTGCCAGCAGCACTGGGACAGGGTGGAATTCACCCCTCCACTTT. The variable domain in full, with the rest retrieved from reference TRBV7-9 and TRBJ1-6, is DTGVSQNPRHKITKRGQNVTFRCDPISEHNRLYWYRQTLGQGPEFLTYFQNEAQLEKSRLLSDRFSAERPKGSFSTLEIQRTEQGDSAMYLCASSTGTGWNSPLHFGNGTRLTVT.

The chain is built from TRBV18 and TRBJ1-1; D is uncertain. The germline V gene has CDR1 KGHSH and CDR2 LQKENI. With 3 bases removed from V and 1 base from J, the gap between germline ends came to 12 bases. The CDR3 is 15 amino acids. The CDR3 loop is CASSPGQASNTEAFF. In DNA form, the CDR3 reads TGTGCCAGCTCACCCGGCCAGGCATCGAACACTGAAGCTTTCTTT.

This sequence joins TRBV5-6 and TRBJ2-3; 9 bases are a match to TRBD2. V lost 2 bases and J lost 5; bases outside the gene matches: 3. This CDR3 is built from 14 residues. Germline-derived CDR1 and CDR2 are SGHDT and YYEEEE. The CDR3 reads CASSLRAGGDTQYF. Here the CDR3 DNA reads TGTGCCAGCAGCTTAAGAGCGGGAGGAGATACGCAGTATTTT.

The V call is TRBV18, the J call TRBJ2-7, with D maybe TRBD2 (6 bases). The CDR3 has 13 residues. Per germline, CDR1 KGHSH and CDR2 LQKENI. With 4 bases removed from V and 5 bases from J, the gap between germline ends came to 12 bases. The DNA for the CDR3 is TGTGCCAGCTCACGTTCGGAGGGCGACGAGCAGTACTTC. Encoded protein: CASSRSEGDEQYF. Full variable domain (remainder filled in from reference TRBV18 and TRBJ2-7): NAGVMQNPRHLVRRRGQEARLRCSPMKGHSHVYWYRQLPEEGLKFMVYLQKENIIDESGMPKERFSAEFPKEGPSILRIQQVVRGDSAAYFCASSRSEGDEQYFGPGTRLTVT.

The chain employs TRBV18 and TRBJ1-5; unclear D gene. The germline V gene has CDR1 KGHSH and CDR2 LQKENI. The V end was cut by 5 bases, the J end by 4 bases, with 9 bases between. The CDR3 consists of 13 residues. Written as DNA, the CDR3 is TGTGCCAGCTCATGGGCTGCTAATCAGCCCCAGCATTTT. As protein: CASSWAANQPQHF.

A few counts support this clone. The chain combines TRBV19 with TRBJ1-5, with 8 bases fitting TRBD1. The CDR3 has 15 residues. Trimming cost V 7 bases and J 1 base; bases outside gene matches: 6. Germline CDR1 LNHDA, CDR2 SQIVND (reference sequence). The CDR3 nucleotides read TGTGCCAGTACCGTGGACAGGGTGAGCAATCAGCCCCAGCATTTT. Its translation: CASTVDRVSNQPQHF.

This clone was seen a few times. The chain has TRBV7-9 and TRBJ2-6; possibly TRBD1 for D (6 bases). V gave up 7 bases and J gave up 4 bases, with 14 bases separating them. Germline loops: CDR1 SEHNR, CDR2 FQNEAQ (reference sequence). This CDR3 has 15 residues. CDR3 sequence (DNA): TGTGCCAGCACCATACAGGGACCCGGGGCCAACGTCCTGACTTTC. This codes for CASTIQGPGANVLTF.

The sample holds a few counts of this clone. The V call is TRBV7-9, the J call TRBJ2-1; 7 bases line up with TRBD2. The CDR3 consists of 14 residues. V lost 1 base and J lost 9; bases outside the gene matches: 6. Germline CDR1 SEHNR, CDR2 FQNEAQ (reference sequence). The CDR3 protein is CASSLGLALVEQFF. The CDR3 DNA sequence: TGTGCCAGCAGCTTAGGACTAGCACTGGTTGAGCAGTTCTTC. The whole variable domain, remainder taken from reference TRBV7-9 and TRBJ2-1, is DTGVSQNPRHKITKRGQNVTFRCDPISEHNRLYWYRQTLGQGPEFLTYFQNEAQLEKSRLLSDRFSAERPKGSFSTLEIQRTEQGDSAMYLCASSLGLALVEQFFGPGTRLTVL.

This clone has a handful of counts. The chain carries TRBV6-5 and TRBJ2-1, with 7 bases identical to TRBD1. CDR1 is MNHEY, CDR2 SVGAGI, per germline. Losses at the gene ends were 4 bases for V and 14 bases for J; bases not matched to a gene: 8. CDR3 length: 12 residues. The CDR3 DNA is TGTGCCAGCAGTTCACCGACAGGGCTAGAGTTCTTC. It encodes CASSSPTGLEFF.

This clone was observed a few times. This specimen includes other DNA sequences encoding the same CDR3. The rearrangement uses TRBV5-4 and TRBJ1-1, with D perhaps TRBD1 (6 bases). With 4 bases removed from V and 0 bases from J, the gap between germline ends came to 10 bases. This CDR3 is built from 14 residues. From germline, CDR1 is SGHNT and CDR2 YYREEE (reference sequence). CDR3 amino acids: CASSLDSMNTEAFF. The DNA for the CDR3 is TGTGCCAGCAGCCTGGACAGCATGAACACTGAAGCTTTCTTT.

The chain carries TRBV28 and TRBJ1-3, with unresolved D. V shed 5 bases and J shed 7 bases, with 15 bases lying between them. This CDR3 region has 14 residues. Germline CDR1 MDHEN, CDR2 SYDVKM. CDR3 in DNA: TGTGCCAGCAGTCTTCGTTCCGTCGTCAACACCATATATTTT. This codes for CASSLRSVVNTIYF.

This clone was detected a few times. This chain uses TRBV14 with TRBJ2-7; D not resolved. This CDR3 is built from 12 residues. V was shortened by 2 bases and J by 6 bases, with 8 bases between the two germline ends. CDR1 and CDR2 (germline): SGHDN, FVKESK. Here the CDR3 reads CASSQTSVEQYF. The CDR3 coding sequence is TGTGCCAGCAGCCAAACGAGCGTCGAGCAGTACTTC.

This chain joins TRBV5-1 and TRBJ2-7; 9 positions match TRBD1. The junction had 3 bases not matched to a gene; V was cut back by 0 bases and J by 2 bases. The V gene's germline CDR1 is SGHRS and CDR2 YFSETQ. The CDR3 is 15 amino acids. CDR3 coding DNA: TGCGCCAGCAGCTTGGGGGACAGGGTTACCTACGAGCAGTACTTC. Translation gives CASSLGDRVTYEQYF. Full variable domain (rest looked up from reference TRBV5-1 and TRBJ2-7): KAGVTQTPRYLIKTRGQQVTLSCSPISGHRSVSWYQQTPGQGLQFLFEYFSETQRNKGNFPGRFSGRQFSNSRSEMNVSTLELGDSALYLCASSLGDRVTYEQYFGPGTRLTVT.

This clone has a handful of counts. The chain combines TRBV9 with TRBJ2-7; TRBD1 agrees at 9 bases. From germline, CDR1 is SGDLS and CDR2 YYNGEE. The CDR3 contains 12 residues. V lost 4 bases and J lost 6; bases outside the gene matches: 2. The CDR3 loop is CASSKQGAEQYF. For the CDR3, the DNA is TGTGCCAGCAGCAAACAGGGGGCCGAGCAGTACTTC.

The chain joins TRBV30 to TRBJ2-1, with 9 bases lining up with TRBD1. The CDR3 runs 17 residues. CDR1 is GTSNPN, CDR2 SVGIG, per germline (reference sequence). V trimming: 1 base; J trimming: 0 bases; junction bases outside the gene matches: 7. The CDR3: CAWSGGTGTGSYNEQFF. CDR3 nucleotide sequence: TGTGCCTGGAGTGGGGGGACAGGGACGGGCTCCTACAATGAGCAGTTCTTC.

The chain has TRBV6-4 and TRBJ2-2; a weak D match, TRBD1 (6 bases). This CDR3 spans 13 amino acids. CDR1 is MRHNA, CDR2 SNTAGT, per germline. The V gene lost 5 bases and the J gene lost 5 bases, with 9 bases spanning the gap. The CDR3 DNA reads as TGTGCCAGCAGTTACAGGGAAACCGGGGAGCTGTTTTTT. Amino acids: CASSYRETGELFF.

The chain combines TRBV11-2 with TRBJ2-1, with 8 bases fitting TRBD2. This CDR3 is built from 17 residues. V shed 5 bases, J shed 7 bases, and the junction held 16 bases outside the gene matches. CDR1 and CDR2 from the germline V gene are SGHAT and FQNNGV. The CDR3 DNA sequence: TGTGCCAGCAGCATCTTCCAAGCGGGGGCCGGGGGGAATGAGCAGTTCTTC. Amino acid sequence: CASSIFQAGAGGNEQFF. The full variable domain, with the rest looked up from reference TRBV11-2 and TRBJ2-1, is EAGVAQSPRYKIIEKRQSVAFWCNPISGHATLYWYQQILGQGPKLLIQFQNNGVVDDSQLPKDRFSAERLKGVDSTLKIQPAKLEDSAVYLCASSIFQAGAGGNEQFFGPGTRLTVL.

This clone was detected only a few times. This chain joins TRBV7-3 and TRBJ2-1; 9 bases fit TRBD2. The CDR3 runs to 15 residues. Germline lookup yields CDR1 SGHTA and CDR2 FQGTGA. V was clipped by 5 bases and J by 1 base; unmatched bases: 3. CDR3 nucleotides: TGTGCCAGCAGCCCAGCGGGAGGTTCCTACAATGAGCAGTTCTTC. It yields the protein CASSPAGGSYNEQFF.

In the case of this clone: The identical CDR3 is also encoded by other nucleotide sequences in the sample. This chain uses TRBV30 with TRBJ1-2, with D unresolved. CDR1 is GTSNPN and CDR2 is SVGIG in the germline V gene (reference sequence). This CDR3 spans 12 amino acids. V gave up 0 bases and J gave up 4 bases, with 6 bases separating them. This chain's CDR3 is CAWSVNSYGYTF. CDR3 nucleotide sequence: TGTGCCTGGAGTGTGAACAGCTATGGCTACACCTTC.

This sequence joins TRBV30 and TRBJ1-1, with D possibly TRBD1 on 6 matching bases. The V end lost 0 bases, the J end lost 8 bases, and 10 bases lay between the germline ends. Germline V gene lookup returns CDR1 GTSNPN and CDR2 SVGIG (reference sequence). The CDR3 covers 12 residues. The CDR3 is CAWSVQGGEAFF. CDR3 DNA sequence: TGTGCCTGGAGTGTACAGGGAGGGGAAGCTTTCTTT.

This chain uses TRBV29-1 with TRBJ1-2; D may be TRBD1 (6 bases). Per germline, CDR1 SQVTM and CDR2 ANQGSEA. The V end was cut by 3 bases, the J end by 4 bases, with 21 bases between. The CDR3 loop spans 16 amino acids. The chain's CDR3 is CSVDPRDNYVGYGYTF. The CDR3 DNA is TGCAGCGTTGACCCCCGGGACAACTATGTGGGCTATGGCTACACCTTC. The variable domain in full, with the rest retrieved from reference TRBV29-1 and TRBJ1-2, is SAVISQKPSRDICQRGTSLTIQCQVDSQVTMMFWYRQQPGQSLTLIATANQGSEATYESGFVIDKFPISRPNLTFSTLTVSNMSPEDSSIYLCSVDPRDNYVGYGYTFGSGTRLTVV.

The CDR3: CASSLRESYGYTF. In DNA form, the CDR3 reads TGTGCCAGCTCACTCCGGGAGTCCTATGGCTACACCTTC. The chain uses TRBV18 and TRBJ1-2; no reliable D call. Between the trimmed V and J ends, which lost 4 bases and 4 bases, there was a span of 10 bases. This CDR3 contains 13 residues. CDR1 is KGHSH, CDR2 LQKENI, per germline.

V usage is TRBV28 and J usage is TRBJ1-2, with unresolved D. In germline, CDR1 is MDHEN, CDR2 SYDVKM. V was pared by 3 bases and J by 2 bases, with 7 bases between. There are 13 residues in the CDR3. The CDR3 nucleotides are TGTGCCAGCAGTTTGGGCAGAAACTATGGCTACACCTTC. Encoded protein: CASSLGRNYGYTF.

A few counts support this clone. The V and J genes are TRBV20-1 and TRBJ1-4; D is uncertain. This CDR3 has 11 amino acids. V was cut by 7 bases and J by 6 bases, with 9 bases left in between. Germline loops: CDR1 DFQATT, CDR2 SNEGSKA (reference sequence). The CDR3 DNA reads TGCAGTGGAGAGTCCGATGAAAAACTGTTTTTT. It specifies CSGESDEKLFF.